This T cell receptor (beta chain) was recovered during a study of Graves' ophthalmopathy and Graves' hyperthyroidism (dated by TCRdb to the late 2010s). Background for the entire study: Peripheral blood was collected before any treatment was given, at the time of initial diagnosis. In total, around 140 blood samples were TCR-sequenced: approximately 42 ophthalmopathy, some 72 hyperthyroidism and about 17 hyperthyroidism-to-ophthalmopathy patients. An independent validation cohort comprised roughly 20 hyperthyroidism patients and 15 to 17 patients who later progressed from hyperthyroidism to ophthalmopathy. In about 6 hyperthyroidism patients, T-cell repertoires of thyroid tissue and blood were compared. TCR beta repertoire signatures were used to distinguish Graves' ophthalmopathy from Graves' hyperthyroidism and to predict progression to ophthalmopathy. To explore V-J signatures distinguishing ophthalmopathy from hyperthyroidism, a discovery set of under 110 patients (fewer than 45 ophthalmopathy, about 57 stable hyperthyroidism) was enrolled. Once sampling was done, hyperthyroidism patients were given methimazole at a starting dose of 30 mg daily, while ophthalmopathy patients were given high-dose intravenous methylprednisolone. Summary of the overall study and its limitations: In cross-validation, the 13-signature model distinguished ophthalmopathy from stable hyperthyroidism with nearly 90% sensitivity and 81% to 83% specificity, and in the test set the corresponding values were around 78% and 73%. No statistical method was used to set the sample size in advance, and the investigators knew which group each participant was assigned to. In validation, the model predicted ophthalmopathy progression with about 70% sensitivity and 72.22% specificity; about a dozen predicted patients were CT-confirmed with GO in a median of approximately six months. Among expanded thyroid clonotypes with frequency above 0.001, most also showed up in blood, which suggests that blood repertoires may reflect the thyroid immune response.

For repertoire sequencing, TCR beta CDR3 regions were amplified from RNA transcripts. The first round of RT-PCR was done with HTBI primers and the Qiagen OneStep RT-PCR kit, and was followed by a second round of multiplex PCR, then size selection and purification. Libraries were sequenced paired-end with 100 bp reads on an Illumina HiSeq2000. The authors' pipeline ran thus. SOAPnuke was used to process the reads, removing any read that contained adapters or uncalled bases, had a mean Phred below 15, or lacked an exact match to the constant primer or identifier. High-quality paired reads were merged with COPE v1.2.5. Each unique nucleotide sequence was defined as a clonotype, and clonotypes were aligned to IMGT TRB V, D and J references with MiTCR v1.1. Only V-J combinations with frequency above 0.0001 were analysed, covering around 99% of repertoires. A TCR clonal expansion and chaos score per V-J combination was defined as the ratio of F50 clonal expansion to chaos observed in the TCRdist matrix. Welch's t-statistics and random forest were used to reduce the features to approximately 13 V-J combinations, which were then used as input to a naive Bayes classifier. The similarity between thyroid and blood repertoires was quantified using the Morisita-Horn index. TCRdb's own reprocessing of the public reads used fastp at Q25 and MiXCR and kept productive beta chains. Rows with a matching CDR3 protein are joined into one entry that keeps the most common DNA and genes. TCRdb, not the original authors, processed these V and J calls. For this sample there are about 640,000 distinct CDR3 sequences; roughly two fifths appear just once. Around 3% of the sample comes from the top ten.

In regard to this clonotype: Its antigen remains undetermined. No clone much larger than this one lies a single base away; base qualities are absent.

The CDR3 holds 14 amino acids from the cysteine to the phenylalanine. The sequence is cut down to CDR3 DNA, 42 bases in frame from base 1. The germline V and J ends show losses of 4 bases and 6 bases respectively, and no gene match explains 9 bases of the junction. Ophthalmopathy patients were characterized by moderately to severely active disease, a Clinical Activity Score of at least 3, a NOSPECS grade of at least 4, and a disease duration under 3 months. Patients with other autoimmune diseases, uncontrolled infections, pregnancy or lactation were excluded. Diagnosis relied on clinical symptoms, serum thyroxine, TRAb, thyroid ultrasound and orbital computed tomography. Using Ficoll-Paque density gradient centrifugation, PBMCs were isolated from about 10 ml of fresh peripheral blood. Total RNA was extracted using Trizol reagent, and RNA quality was checked on an Agilent 2100 Bioanalyzer.

The receptor's source is an adult man with Graves' ophthalmopathy. The sample consisted of peripheral blood. The chain uses TRBV12-3 or TRBV12-4 and TRBJ2-7; a stretch of 7 junction bases matches TRBD2. The DNA sequence is as follows: TGTGCCAGCAGTTATATGGGAGGGCACTGCGAGCAGTACTTC. It translates to CASSYMGGHCEQYF.